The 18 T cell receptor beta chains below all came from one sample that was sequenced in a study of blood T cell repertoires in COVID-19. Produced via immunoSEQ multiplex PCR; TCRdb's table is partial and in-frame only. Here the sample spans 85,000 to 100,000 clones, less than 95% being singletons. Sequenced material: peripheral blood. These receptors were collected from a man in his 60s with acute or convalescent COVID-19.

The CDR3 spells CASNRDSLSEAFF. CDR3 nucleotide sequence: TGTGCCTCGAACCGGGACAGCTTATCTGAAGCTTTCTTT. The chain uses TRBV6-5 and TRBJ1-1; 7 nucleotides line up with TRBD1. The CDR3 runs 13 residues. Trimming cost V 11 bases and J 6 bases; bases outside gene matches: 12. Germline-derived CDR1 and CDR2 are MNHEY and SVGAGI.

This CDR3 is CASSYYQGYQPQHF. In nucleotides, the CDR3 is TGTGCCAGCAGTTACTATCAGGGGTATCAGCCCCAGCATTTT. V is TRBV6-5 and J is TRBJ1-5; D possibly corresponds to TRBD1 (6 bases). The V gene's germline CDR1 is MNHEY and CDR2 SVGAGI. V dropped 1 base and J dropped 5 bases, with 9 bases sitting between them. The CDR3 has 14 residues.

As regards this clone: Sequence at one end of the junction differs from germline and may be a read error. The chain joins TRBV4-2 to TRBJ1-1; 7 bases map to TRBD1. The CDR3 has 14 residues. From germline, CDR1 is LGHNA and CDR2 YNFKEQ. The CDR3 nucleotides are TGTGCCAGCAGCCTACAGACAGGGAACGCTGAAGCTTTCTTT. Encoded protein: CASSLQTGNAEAFF.

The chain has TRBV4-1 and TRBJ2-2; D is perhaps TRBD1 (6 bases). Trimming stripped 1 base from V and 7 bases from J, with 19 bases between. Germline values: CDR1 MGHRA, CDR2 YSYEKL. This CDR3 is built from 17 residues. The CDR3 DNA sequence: TGCGCCAGCAGCCAAGTTGCCCGGGACATTCTGATCGGGGAGCTGTTTTTT. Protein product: CASSQVARDILIGELFF.

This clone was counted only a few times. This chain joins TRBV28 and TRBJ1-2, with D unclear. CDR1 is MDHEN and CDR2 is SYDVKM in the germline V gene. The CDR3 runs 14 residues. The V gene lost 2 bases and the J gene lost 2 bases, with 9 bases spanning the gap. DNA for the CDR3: TGTGCCAGCAGTTTACCCCGAGGAAACTATGGCTACACCTTC. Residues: CASSLPRGNYGYTF.

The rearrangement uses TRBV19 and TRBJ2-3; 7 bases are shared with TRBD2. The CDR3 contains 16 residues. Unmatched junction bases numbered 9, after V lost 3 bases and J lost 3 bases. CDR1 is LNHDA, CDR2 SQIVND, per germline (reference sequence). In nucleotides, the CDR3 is TGTGCCAGTAGTATTCCCAGCGGGGTACGAACAGATACGCAGTATTTT. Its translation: CASSIPSGVRTDTQYF.

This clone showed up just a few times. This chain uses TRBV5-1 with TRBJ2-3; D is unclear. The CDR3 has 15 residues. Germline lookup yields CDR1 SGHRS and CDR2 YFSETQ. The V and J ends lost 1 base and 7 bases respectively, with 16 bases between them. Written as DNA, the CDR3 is TGCGCCAGCAGCTTGTCAGGATTCAATGGAAATACGCAGTATTTT. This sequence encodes CASSLSGFNGNTQYF.

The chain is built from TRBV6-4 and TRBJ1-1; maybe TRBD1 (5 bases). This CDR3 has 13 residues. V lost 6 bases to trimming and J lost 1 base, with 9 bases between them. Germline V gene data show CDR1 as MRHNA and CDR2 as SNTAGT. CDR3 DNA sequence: TGTGCCAGCAGGGGCAGGGAGAACACTGAAGCTTTCTTT. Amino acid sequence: CASRGRENTEAFF.

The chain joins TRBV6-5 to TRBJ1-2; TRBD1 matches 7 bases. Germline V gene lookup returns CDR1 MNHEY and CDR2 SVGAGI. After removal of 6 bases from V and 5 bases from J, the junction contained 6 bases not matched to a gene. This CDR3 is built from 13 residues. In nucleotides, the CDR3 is TGTGCCAGCAGGATCACAGGGGAATATGGCTACACCTTC. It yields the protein CASRITGEYGYTF.

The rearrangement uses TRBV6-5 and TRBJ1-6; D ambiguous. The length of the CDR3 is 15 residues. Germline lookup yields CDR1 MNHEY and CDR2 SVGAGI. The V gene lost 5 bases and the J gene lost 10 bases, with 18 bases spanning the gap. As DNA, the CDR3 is TGTGCCAGCAGTCCCACGACCTACTACGGATCACCCCTCCACTTT. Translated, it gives CASSPTTYYGSPLHF.

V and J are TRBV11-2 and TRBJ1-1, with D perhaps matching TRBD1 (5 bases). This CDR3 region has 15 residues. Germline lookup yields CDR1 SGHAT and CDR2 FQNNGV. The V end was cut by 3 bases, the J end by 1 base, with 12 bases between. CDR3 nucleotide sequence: TGTGCCAGCAGCTTTCCGGCAGGGAAGAACACTGAAGCTTTCTTT. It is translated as CASSFPAGKNTEAFF.

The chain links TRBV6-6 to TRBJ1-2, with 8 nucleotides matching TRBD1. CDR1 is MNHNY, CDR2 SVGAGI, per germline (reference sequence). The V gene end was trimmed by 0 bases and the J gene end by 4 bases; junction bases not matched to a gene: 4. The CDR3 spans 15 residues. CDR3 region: CASSYSGTGGYGYTF. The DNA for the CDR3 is TGTGCCAGCAGTTACTCGGGGACAGGTGGCTATGGCTACACCTTC.

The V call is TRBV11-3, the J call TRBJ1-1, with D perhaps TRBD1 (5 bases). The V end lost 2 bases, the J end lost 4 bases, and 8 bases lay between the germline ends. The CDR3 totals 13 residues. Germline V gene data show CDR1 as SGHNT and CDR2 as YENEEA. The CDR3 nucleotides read TGTGCCAGCAGCTTAAGAAGGGGCACTGAAGCTTTCTTT. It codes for CASSLRRGTEAFF.

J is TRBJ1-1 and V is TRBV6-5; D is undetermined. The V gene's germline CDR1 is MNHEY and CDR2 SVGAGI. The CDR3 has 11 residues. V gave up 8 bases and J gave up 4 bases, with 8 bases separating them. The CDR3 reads CASESTTEAFF. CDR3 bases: TGTGCCAGCGAAAGCACCACTGAAGCTTTCTTT.

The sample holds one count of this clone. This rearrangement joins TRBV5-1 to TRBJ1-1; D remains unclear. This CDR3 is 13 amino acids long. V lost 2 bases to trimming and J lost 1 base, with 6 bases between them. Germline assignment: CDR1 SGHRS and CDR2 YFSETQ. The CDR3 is CASSFEANTEAFF. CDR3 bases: TGCGCCAGCAGCTTCGAGGCGAACACTGAAGCTTTCTTT.

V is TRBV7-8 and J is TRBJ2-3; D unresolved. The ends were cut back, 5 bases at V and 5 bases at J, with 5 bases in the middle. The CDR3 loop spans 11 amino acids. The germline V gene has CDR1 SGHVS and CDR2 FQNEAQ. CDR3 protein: CASSPVDTQYF. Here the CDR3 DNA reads TGTGCCAGCAGCCCGGTAGATACGCAGTATTTT.

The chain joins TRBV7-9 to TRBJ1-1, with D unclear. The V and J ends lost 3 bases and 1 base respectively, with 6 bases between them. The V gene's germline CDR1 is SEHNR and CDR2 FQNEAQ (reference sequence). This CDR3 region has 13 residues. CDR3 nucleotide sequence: TGTGCCAGCAGCTTTTTAGAGAACACTGAAGCTTTCTTT. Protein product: CASSFLENTEAFF.

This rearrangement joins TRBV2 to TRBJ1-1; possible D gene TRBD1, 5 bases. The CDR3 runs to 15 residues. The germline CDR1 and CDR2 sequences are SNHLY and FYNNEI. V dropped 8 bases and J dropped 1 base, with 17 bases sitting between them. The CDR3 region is CASQVDGGGNTEAFF. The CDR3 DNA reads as TGTGCCAGCCAAGTGGACGGGGGGGGGAACACTGAAGCTTTCTTT.